These 9 T cell receptor beta chains originate from one sample sequenced in a study of blood T cell repertoires in COVID-19. Produced via immunoSEQ multiplex PCR; TCRdb's table is partial and in-frame only. The sample lists 95,000 to 150,000 clones, over 75% seen once, with about 11% in the top ten. Sequenced material: peripheral blood. All receptors come from a man aged 80 or over with acute or convalescent COVID-19.

This chain uses TRBV20-1 with TRBJ2-5; the match to TRBD2 covers 9 bases. The CDR3 spans 16 residues. Germline values: CDR1 DFQATT, CDR2 SNEGSKA (reference sequence). V lost 3 bases and J lost 4; bases outside the gene matches: 12. The CDR3 loop reads CSASSAGGPGAETQYF. Written as DNA, the CDR3 is TGCAGTGCTAGTTCGGCGGGAGGGCCAGGTGCAGAGACCCAGTACTTC.

V gene TRBV5-1 combines with J gene TRBJ2-2; 7 bases fit TRBD1. This CDR3 has 16 amino acids. V was clipped by 3 bases and J by 0 bases; unmatched bases: 5. In germline, CDR1 is SGHRS, CDR2 YFSETQ. CDR3 bases: TGCGCCAGCAGCTGGACAGGCCGGTCGAACACCGGGGAGCTGTTTTTT. Encoded protein: CASSWTGRSNTGELFF.

The chain recombines TRBV6-1 with TRBJ2-5; 10 positions agree with TRBD2. Per the germline V gene, CDR1 is MNHNS and CDR2 is SASEGT. The junction had 16 bases not matched to a gene; V was cut back by 4 bases and J by 5 bases. The CDR3 covers 18 residues. This chain's CDR3 is CASSARRSGGTTMETQYF. The DNA for the CDR3 is TGTGCCAGCAGTGCCCGTCGTAGCGGGGGGACCACAATGGAGACCCAGTACTTC.

As concerns this clone: Other DNA sequences in this sample translate to the same CDR3. The chain couples TRBV9 to TRBJ1-1, with D uncertain. Germline CDR1 is SGDLS and CDR2 is YYNGEE. Trimming shortened V by 4 bases and J by 5 bases, and 12 bases separated the two germline ends. This CDR3 contains 13 residues. CDR3 nucleotides: TGTGCCAGCAGCCCAAGGACGGGGACTGAAGCTTTCTTT. This translates into CASSPRTGTEAFF.

The chain recombines TRBV5-1 with TRBJ2-7; possibly TRBD1 for D (6 bases). Deletions cut 3 bases from V and 5 bases from J, with 15 bases between. CDR1 and CDR2 from the germline V gene are SGHRS and YFSETQ. The CDR3 has 14 residues. The CDR3 DNA reads TGCGCCAGCAGCTCCGGAACAGGGAGTGACGAGCAGTACTTC. Translating it yields CASSSGTGSDEQYF.

This chain connects TRBV7-2 to TRBJ2-5; D is perhaps TRBD1 (5 bases). The V gene lost 4 bases and the J gene lost 5 bases, with 14 bases spanning the gap. Germline V gene sequence: CDR1 SGHTA, CDR2 FQGNSA. The CDR3 length is 14 residues. The CDR3 sequence: CASSYKAGMETQYF. In nucleotides, the CDR3 is TGTGCCAGCAGCTATAAGGCAGGGATGGAGACCCAGTACTTC.

The J gene is TRBJ2-7, the V gene TRBV6-5; 9 bases are shared with TRBD1. Germline CDR1 is MNHEY and CDR2 is SVGAGI. J was trimmed by 4 bases and V by 6 bases; bases with no gene match: 7. This CDR3 has 14 residues. Here the CDR3 DNA reads TGTGCCAGCAGGGGGGACAGGGTCGGGTACGAGCAGTACTTC. It is translated as CASRGDRVGYEQYF.

This chain's CDR3 is CASTRDSSYEQYF. CDR3 DNA: TGCGCCAGCACTCGGGACTCCTCCTACGAGCAGTACTTC. The chain couples TRBV5-1 to TRBJ2-7, with D possibly matching TRBD2 (6 bases). CDR3 length: 13 residues. V lost 6 bases and J 0 bases, leaving 10 bases between the germline ends. In germline, CDR1 is SGHRS, CDR2 YFSETQ.

V and J are TRBV5-4 and TRBJ1-3; 8 bases are shared with TRBD1. The trim removed 0 bases at V and 4 bases at J, leaving 6 bases unmatched. The CDR3 consists of 16 residues. Germline V gives CDR1 SGHNT, CDR2 YYREEE (reference sequence). CDR3 sequence reads: CASSLAGGAWGNTIYF. As DNA, the CDR3 is TGTGCCAGCAGCTTGGCAGGGGGCGCATGGGGAAACACCATATATTTT.